This is a list of T cell receptor beta chains from one sample in a study of T cells after yellow fever vaccination. TCRdb re-called the 5' RACE reads through MiXCR, storing one row per CDR3 protein. In the table there are some 600,000 distinct CDR3 sequences, roughly 17% of which are singletons. The sequencing used PBMCs, collected less than 6 days after the first yellow fever vaccination. The receptors shown here come from a man between 18 and 35 years old who received the YFV17D yellow fever vaccine. The CDR3 runs from the conserved cysteine through the conserved F or W. The order of the fields is J gene, clone size, V gene, D gene, CDR3 DNA, CDR3 protein. The D gene is left open where the match is weak. A row's size may be missing; if present it is once, few, many or a size class.

TRBJ2-3	few	TRBV10-3	TRBD1	TGTGCCATCAGTGACCGGGCAGGGGGAGATACGCAGTATTTT	CAISDRAGGDTQYF
TRBJ2-7	few	TRBV19	TRBD1	TGTGCCAGTAGTGCTTCCGGGACAGCCTACGAGCAGTACTTC	CASSASGTAYEQYF
TRBJ2-2	few	TRBV5-1	TRBD1	TGCGCCAGCAGCAGGGACAGGGAGCCCGGGGAGCTGTTTTTT	CASSRDREPGELFF
TRBJ1-2	.	TRBV12-3/TRBV12-4	TRBD1	TGTGCCACAGGACAGGGGACCCTCTATGGCTACACCTTC	CATGQGTLYGYTF
TRBJ1-1	.	TRBV7-2	.	TGTGCCAGCAGCTTAGGACACTTAGGGCCTGAAGCTTTCTTT	CASSLGHLGPEAFF
TRBJ2-3	few	TRBV12-3/TRBV12-4	.	TGTGCCAGCAGTTTTGTAGGCACAGATACGCAGTATTTT	CASSFVGTDTQYF
TRBJ1-1	.	TRBV25-1	.	TGTGCCAGCAGTGAAGGTTTCGCCCGGTACACTGAAGCTTTCTTT	CASSEGFARYTEAFF
TRBJ2-3	.	TRBV10-3	TRBD1	TGTGCCATCAGGAACCCGATGGGCAGGGGGTATGCAGATACGCAGTATTTT	CAIRNPMGRGYADTQYF
TRBJ1-2	.	TRBV6-5	TRBD1	TGTGCCAGCAGTTTGGGACAGGCAGTCTATGGCTACACCTTC	CASSLGQAVYGYTF
TRBJ2-2	few	TRBV4-3	.	TGCGCCAGCAGCCAAGAGAAGGCTCCCGGGGAGCTGTTTTTT	CASSQEKAPGELFF
TRBJ1-2	few	TRBV11-2	TRBD1	TGTGCCAGCAGCCCATTACAGGGGAAGGGAAACTATGGCTACACCTTC	CASSPLQGKGNYGYTF
TRBJ2-2	few	TRBV2	.	TGTGCCAGCGGCAGGAATCTTGGGGAGCTGTTTTTT	CASGRNLGELFF
TRBJ2-2	.	TRBV7-3	.	TGTGCCAGCAGCCTCCTCGGGACGCAGACCGGGGAGCTGTTTTTT	CASSLLGTQTGELFF
TRBJ1-1	.	TRBV7-9	TRBD1	TGTGCCAGCAGCGACAGGGGGCCTTTGGGCACTGAAGCTTTCTTT	CASSDRGPLGTEAFF
TRBJ1-2	.	TRBV9	.	TGTGCCAGCAGCGTAGCGTCCGGTGCGTATGGCTACACCTTC	CASSVASGAYGYTF
TRBJ2-4	few	TRBV9	.	TGTGCCAGCAGCGCCGGTGGGGGGGCGAACATTCAGTACTTC	CASSAGGGANIQYF
TRBJ2-2	.	TRBV7-9	.	TGTGCCAGCAGCTCGACTCGGGCGGGGCACACCGGGGAGCTGTTTTTT	CASSSTRAGHTGELFF
TRBJ2-5	.	TRBV15	TRBD2	TGTGCCACCAGCAAAGGCATAGCGGGGGGGCCGCAAGAGACCCAGTACTTC	CATSKGIAGGPQETQYF
TRBJ1-2	.	TRBV20-1	.	TGCAGTGCTATTAACGACTTCGGACAGCCCTATGGCTACACCTTC	CSAINDFGQPYGYTF
TRBJ2-3	.	TRBV4-1	TRBD2	TGCGCCAGCAGCCAAGTAGCTCTAGCGGACACAGATACGCAGTATTTT	CASSQVALADTDTQYF
TRBJ1-3	few	TRBV7-2	TRBD1	TGTGCCAGCAGCTCGCAGGGGGCGTCTGGAAACACCATATATTTT	CASSSQGASGNTIYF
TRBJ2-1	.	TRBV5-1	.	TGCGCCAGCAGCTATGGACAGACGACCCAGATAGGGGAGCAGTTCTTC	CASSYGQTTQIGEQFF
TRBJ2-2	.	TRBV20-1	TRBD2	TGCAGTGCTAGGAAGCGGGGGGGCGGCACCGGGGAGCTGTTTTTT	CSARKRGGGTGELFF
TRBJ1-3	few	TRBV10-3	.	TGTGCCATCAGTGACCCAACGGGTTCTGGAAACACCATATATTTT	CAISDPTGSGNTIYF
TRBJ2-2	few	TRBV12-3/TRBV12-4	TRBD2	TGTGCCAGCAGTTGGGGACTAGCGGGGGGGTCGAACACCGGGGAGCTGTTTTTT	CASSWGLAGGSNTGELFF
TRBJ1-4	.	TRBV2	.	TGTGCCAGCAGTGAAGGAGGTACAGAAAAACTGTTTTTT	CASSEGGTEKLFF
TRBJ1-3	.	TRBV20-1	.	TGCAGTGCTAGACTTGTGGGCGGAAACACCATATATTTT	CSARLVGGNTIYF
TRBJ1-4	few	TRBV12-3/TRBV12-4	.	TGTGCCAGCAGTTTGGGCGGAGGCCATGAAAAACTGTTTTTT	CASSLGGGHEKLFF
TRBJ1-4	few	TRBV5-1	.	TGCGCCAGCAGCTTGGGCGGGACCCGGAAGGAGTTCGAAAAACTGTTTTTT	CASSLGGTRKEFEKLFF
TRBJ2-1	few	TRBV5-1	.	TGCGCCAGCAGGCGTACAGGGTCCAACAATGAGCAGTTCTTC	CASRRTGSNNEQFF
TRBJ2-3	.	TRBV5-1	.	TGCGCCAGCAGCTCATCGAGGGGCACAGTTACGCAGTATTTT	CASSSSRGTVTQYF
TRBJ1-2	few	TRBV7-9	.	TGTGCCAGCAGCTCCATTCCGGGGCCTCTTAACTATGGCTACACCTTC	CASSSIPGPLNYGYTF
TRBJ2-7	.	TRBV4-3	.	TGCGCCAGCAGCCCGCATAGGCCCGATCAACGGGAGCAGTACTTC	CASSPHRPDQREQYF
TRBJ2-2	.	TRBV12-3/TRBV12-4	.	TGTGCCAGCAGCAATTCCGGGGAGCTGTTTTTT	CASSNSGELFF
TRBJ2-3	.	TRBV7-2	.	TGTGCCAGCCGGGGCGGGGACGGATATACGCAGTATTTT	CASRGGDGYTQYF
TRBJ2-3	.	TRBV18	.	TGTGCCAGCTCATTGGGACGGTGGGATACGCAGTATTTT	CASSLGRWDTQYF
TRBJ2-7	few	TRBV27	TRBD2	TGTGCCAGCAGTTTATTGCGGGGGGCCGGATACGAGCAGTACTTC	CASSLLRGAGYEQYF
TRBJ1-2	.	TRBV5-6	.	TGTGCCACATCGAGGGTGGACGGCAGCTATGGCTACACCTTC	CATSRVDGSYGYTF
TRBJ1-5	once	TRBV15	.	TGTGCCACCAGCAGAGAAAGAGGGTTCGGTCAGCCCCAGCATTTT	CATSRERGFGQPQHF
TRBJ2-2	many	TRBV5-1	.	TGTGCCAGCAGCTTACCCGGGGAGCTGTTTTTT	CASSLPGELFF
TRBJ2-7	few	TRBV13	.	TGTGCCAGTAGCTTAACAGGGTACTACGAGCAGTACTTC	CASSLTGYYEQYF
TRBJ2-5	many	TRBV5-1	.	TGCGCCAGCAGCTTCAAGGACGGTAGGGGTCAAGAGACCCAGTACTTC	CASSFKDGRGQETQYF
TRBJ1-5	few	TRBV6-5	.	TGTGCCAGCAGTTACGGGCCTAGTCAGCCCCAGCATTTT	CASSYGPSQPQHF
TRBJ2-3	many	TRBV18	.	TGTGCCAGCTCACCAGATCTGCAGTCCACAGATACGCAGTATTTT	CASSPDLQSTDTQYF
TRBJ1-3	.	TRBV7-2	.	TGTGCCAGCAGCCCAAACAGGGAGGACACCATATATTTT	CASSPNREDTIYF
TRBJ1-2	many	TRBV3-1	TRBD1	TGTGCCAGCAGCCACGGACAGGGAAACTATGGCTACACCTTC	CASSHGQGNYGYTF
TRBJ1-4	.	TRBV11-2	TRBD1	TGTGCCAGCAGATTACAGGGGGGGGATGAAAAACTGTTTTTT	CASRLQGGDEKLFF
TRBJ2-5	few	TRBV20-1	TRBD2	TGCAGTGCAACAGGGGGGACTAGCGGGGGAGAGACCCAGTACTTC	CSATGGTSGGETQYF
TRBJ2-5	.	TRBV7-9	.	TGTGCCAGTCGCTGGCAGGGACAAGAGACCCAGTACTTC	CASRWQGQETQYF
TRBJ1-3	few	TRBV20-1	TRBD1	TGCAGTGCTTACAGGGGAGCTGGAAACACCATATATTTT	CSAYRGAGNTIYF
TRBJ2-1	.	TRBV5-6	.	TGTGCCAGCACCGAGGGGAGCTCCTACAATGAGCAGTTCTTC	CASTEGSSYNEQFF